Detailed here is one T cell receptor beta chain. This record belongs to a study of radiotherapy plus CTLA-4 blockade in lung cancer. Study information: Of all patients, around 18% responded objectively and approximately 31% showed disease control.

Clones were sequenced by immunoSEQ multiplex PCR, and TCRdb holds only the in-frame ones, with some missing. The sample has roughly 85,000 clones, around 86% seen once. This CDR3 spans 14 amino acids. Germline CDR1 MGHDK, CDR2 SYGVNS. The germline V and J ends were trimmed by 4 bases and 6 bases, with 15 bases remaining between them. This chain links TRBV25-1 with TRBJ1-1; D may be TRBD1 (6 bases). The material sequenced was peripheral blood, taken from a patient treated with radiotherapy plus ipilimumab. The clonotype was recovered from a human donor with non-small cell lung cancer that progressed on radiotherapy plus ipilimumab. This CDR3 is CASSGRRGGPEAFF. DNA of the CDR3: TGTGCCAGCAGTGGGCGTCGGGGGGGCCCTGAAGCTTTCTTT.